This T cell receptor beta chain stems from a study of CD8 T cells in Susac syndrome. With random hexamers, reverse transcription was performed on about 0.5 to 1 ug of RNA. The TCR beta CDR3 was amplified by immunoSEQ multiplex PCR across 54 Vbeta, 13 Jbeta. TCRdb ran MiXCR on the immunoSEQ multiplex PCR reads and lists one entry per CDR3 protein. The sample includes over 100,000 distinct CDR3 sequences, over 90% seen only once; the top ten take roughly 0.15%. Sequencing of TCR beta was performed on blood CD8+ and CD4+ T cells. Controls were drawn from healthy donors and were matched for age and sex. The CD8+ and CD4+ T cells were negatively isolated, with the TEMRA cells enriched by FACS. This CDR3 has 16 residues. Germline V gene lookup returns CDR1 SEHNR and CDR2 FQNEAQ (reference sequence). Unmatched junction bases numbered 16, after V lost 5 bases and J lost 11 bases.

J is TRBJ2-1 and V is TRBV7-9, with 9 bases matching TRBD2. This clonotype originated in a human donor in good health. Sample: CD4+ T cells from PBMCs. The CDR3 region has the DNA TGTGCCAGCAGCCTCGAACCGGGACTAGCAGGAGAAAAGCAGTTCTTC. Residues: CASSLEPGLAGEKQFF.